One and the same sample provided the 22 T cell receptor beta chains below, sequenced in a study of shared clonotypes between healthy human individuals. Clones were sequenced by immunoSEQ multiplex PCR, and TCRdb holds only the in-frame ones, with some missing. The repertoire holds some 790,000 clones, with 55% to 75% as singletons. Sequencing was performed on memory CD4+ T cells sorted from blood. The subset here: CD45RA-negative fraction. These receptors originate from a woman in her twenties or thirties in good health.

The gene calls are TRBV7-9 and TRBJ1-1; D is possibly TRBD1 (6 bases). The CDR3 totals 17 residues. The V gene lost 1 base and the J gene lost 1 base, with 16 bases spanning the gap. The germline gives CDR1 SEHNR, CDR2 FQNEAQ (reference sequence). This CDR3 reads CASSLVKQGLQNTEAFF. The CDR3, as DNA: TGTGCCAGCAGCTTAGTTAAACAGGGACTCCAGAACACTGAAGCTTTCTTT.

J is TRBJ1-1 and V is TRBV30, with D unresolved. V lost 4 bases to trimming and J lost 4 bases, with 10 bases between them. The CDR3 runs to 12 residues. Germline loops: CDR1 GTSNPN, CDR2 SVGIG (reference sequence). CDR3 loop: CAWTPSLTEAFF. The DNA for the CDR3 is TGTGCCTGGACCCCCAGTCTCACTGAAGCTTTCTTT.

The chain links TRBV18 to TRBJ2-1, with D possibly matching TRBD1 (7 bases). There are 15 residues in the CDR3. With 8 bases removed from V and 3 bases from J, the gap between germline ends came to 17 bases. Germline V gives CDR1 KGHSH, CDR2 LQKENI. Here the CDR3 DNA reads TGTGCCAGCCAAACTCGTCAGGGGGGCTACAATGAGCAGTTCTTC. Protein product: CASQTRQGGYNEQFF.

This chain connects TRBV7-3 to TRBJ2-3, with D unclear. V lost 5 bases and J lost 7, with 13 bases in between. The V gene's germline CDR1 is SGHTA and CDR2 FQGTGA. This CDR3 is built from 13 residues. The CDR3 spells CASSPQGRNTQYF. As DNA, the CDR3 is TGTGCCAGCAGCCCCCAAGGTAGAAATACGCAGTATTTT.

The chain combines TRBV5-1 with TRBJ2-3, with a possible D match to TRBD1 (5 bases). With 0 bases removed from V and 3 bases from J, the gap between germline ends came to 14 bases. Germline-derived CDR1 and CDR2 are SGHRS and YFSETQ. The CDR3 has 16 amino acids. Here the CDR3 DNA reads TGCGCCAGCAGCTTGGGACAGTGGGGAACAACAGATACGCAGTATTTT. Its translation is CASSLGQWGTTDTQYF.

The CDR3 loop is CASSSPGQGVGAFF. The CDR3 DNA follows: TGTGCCAGCAGCTCGCCGGGACAGGGCGTAGGAGCTTTCTTT. The rearrangement joins TRBV7-9 to TRBJ1-1; the match to TRBD1 covers 9 bases. V gave up 4 bases and J gave up 10 bases; unmatched junction bases: 10. The CDR3 has 14 amino acids. Germline lookup yields CDR1 SEHNR and CDR2 FQNEAQ (reference sequence).

This chain links TRBV28 with TRBJ1-2; 7 positions agree with TRBD1. The germline V gene encodes CDR1 MDHEN and CDR2 SYDVKM. CDR3 length: 12 amino acids. The trim removed 6 bases at V and 7 bases at J, leaving 5 bases unmatched. CDR3 sequence (DNA): TGTGCCAGCAGAGACAGGGTGGTTGGCTACACCTTC. Amino acids: CASRDRVVGYTF.

In its sample, this clone was seen once. This rearrangement joins TRBV7-2 to TRBJ2-7; TRBD1 agrees at 7 bases. Germline V gene data show CDR1 as SGHTA and CDR2 as FQGNSA. V shed 5 bases and J 4 bases; nucleotides not matched to a gene: 5. This CDR3 spans 13 amino acids. The CDR3 sequence is CASSRQGLYEQYF. DNA for the CDR3: TGTGCCAGCAGCCGACAGGGTTTGTACGAGCAGTACTTC. The full variable domain, in which reference TRBV7-2 and TRBJ2-7 provide the parts outside the CDR3, is GAGVSQSPSNKVTEKGKDVELRCDPISGHTALYWYRQSLGQGLEFLIYFQGNSAPDKSGLPSDRFSAERTGGSVSTLTIQRTQQEDSAVYLCASSRQGLYEQYFGPGTRLTVT.

About this clone: This may be a read error: a much more frequent sequence differs by one nucleotide. The same CDR3 arises from other DNA sequences in this sample as well. V and J are TRBV7-9 and TRBJ2-3; D is unresolved. V lost 2 bases and J lost 3, with 0 bases in between. There are 11 residues in the CDR3. Germline V gives CDR1 SEHNR, CDR2 FQNEAQ (reference sequence). The CDR3: CASSLTDTQYF. CDR3 sequence (DNA): TGTGCCAGCAGCTTAACAGATACGCAGTATTTT. The whole variable domain, filled in from reference TRBV7-9 and TRBJ2-3, reads DTGVSQNPRHKITKRGQNVTFRCDPISEHNRLYWYRQTLGQGPEFLTYFQNEAQLEKSRLLSDRFSAERPKGSFSTLEIQRTEQGDSAMYLCASSLTDTQYFGPGTRLTVL.

The chain combines TRBV6-5 with TRBJ1-2; no firm D call. Trimming removed 3 bases from V and 2 bases from J, with 7 bases in between. Germline loops: CDR1 MNHEY, CDR2 SVGAGI. The CDR3 loop spans 13 amino acids. The CDR3 protein is CASSYVGNYGYTF. CDR3 DNA sequence: TGTGCCAGCAGTTATGTTGGGAACTATGGCTACACCTTC.

J is TRBJ2-7 and V is TRBV5-4; D is unresolved. The CDR3 runs 15 residues. V was cut by 4 bases and J by 3 bases, with 17 bases left in between. Germline V lookup: CDR1 SGHNT, CDR2 YYREEE (reference sequence). The CDR3 region is CASSRNPRTRYEQYF. For the CDR3, the DNA is TGTGCCAGCAGCAGAAACCCAAGGACCCGCTACGAGCAGTACTTC.

V usage is TRBV19 and J usage is TRBJ2-7; 11 bases are a match to TRBD2. Looked up from germline, CDR1 is LNHDA and CDR2 is SQIVND (reference sequence). Unmatched junction bases numbered 10, after V lost 7 bases and J lost 2 bases. The CDR3 is 16 residues long. CDR3 bases: TGTGCCAGTACTCCGGGGGGGACTAGCGGAACCTACGAGCAGTACTTC. It is translated as CASTPGGTSGTYEQYF. Complete variable domain (other parts from reference TRBV19 and TRBJ2-7): DGGITQSPKYLFRKEGQNVTLSCEQNLNHDAMYWYRQDPGQGLRLIYYSQIVNDFQKGDIAEGYSVSREKKESFPLTVTSAQKNPTAFYLCASTPGGTSGTYEQYFGPGTRLTVT.

The chain is built from TRBV19 and TRBJ1-4; weak D call: TRBD1 (6 bases). Germline-derived CDR1 and CDR2 are LNHDA and SQIVND (reference sequence). V dropped 2 bases and J dropped 6 bases, with 16 bases sitting between them. The CDR3 contains 16 residues. CDR3 in DNA: TGTGCCAGTAGTATAAGGGCGGTCAGGGGCGATGAAAAACTGTTTTTT. It yields the protein CASSIRAVRGDEKLFF.

The V call is TRBV6-1, the J call TRBJ2-1, with a possible D match to TRBD1 (5 bases). Germline CDR1 is MNHNS and CDR2 is SASEGT. There are 15 residues in the CDR3. Deletions cut 2 bases from V and 3 bases from J, with 11 bases between. CDR3 residues: CASSEPGHGYNEQFF. CDR3 bases: TGTGCCAGCAGTGAACCCGGACACGGCTACAATGAGCAGTTCTTC.

The J gene is TRBJ2-7, the V gene TRBV5-7, with D hard to call. TRBV5-7 is recorded as an ORF, its role being uncertain. The CDR3 covers 14 residues. V dropped 4 bases and J dropped 5 bases, with 16 bases sitting between them. CDR3 DNA sequence: TGTGCCAGCAGCATGGACGGTTTTGGGGACGAGCAGTACTTC. Its translation is CASSMDGFGDEQYF.

This clone is a singleton in its sample. The chain couples TRBV25-1 to TRBJ2-5; 7 bases align to TRBD2. The J call may not be correct, given that the DNA end is closer to TRBJ2-7. This CDR3 region has 13 residues. Germline CDR1 and CDR2: MGHDK and SYGVNS. CDR3 in DNA: TGTGCCAGCAGTGACAGGGAGGGGTACGAGCAGTACTTC. Protein: CASSDREGYEQYF.

The chain couples TRBV28 to TRBJ1-2; the match to TRBD1 covers 10 bases. Germline CDR1 MDHEN, CDR2 SYDVKM. The CDR3 runs 15 residues. V trimming: 3 bases; J trimming: 4 bases; junction bases outside the gene matches: 5. CDR3 nucleotides: TGTGCCAGCAGTTTGGATCGGACAGGGGGCTATGGCTACACCTTC. This gives the protein CASSLDRTGGYGYTF.

The rearrangement links TRBV6-1 to TRBJ2-1; 16 bases map to TRBD2. Germline CDR1 is MNHNS and CDR2 is SASEGT. V lost 0 bases, J lost 12 bases, and 5 bases stayed unmatched. This CDR3 region has 16 residues. The DNA of the CDR3 is TGTGCCAGCAGTGAAGCGGTGGGACTAGCGGGAGGGGGGCAGTTCTTC. Translated: CASSEAVGLAGGGQFF.

This clone was counted only a few times. V is TRBV2 and J is TRBJ2-2, with TRBD1 as a possible D gene (5 bases). Germline-derived CDR1 and CDR2 are SNHLY and FYNNEI. The CDR3 covers 13 residues. Trimming stripped 8 bases from V and 7 bases from J, with 14 bases between. CDR3 bases: TGTGCCAGCGGCTTGGAAGGGGTCGGGGAGCTGTTTTTT. As protein: CASGLEGVGELFF.

J is TRBJ1-2 and V is TRBV28; no reliable D call. The CDR3 spans 12 residues. Trimming cost V 6 bases and J 8 bases, with 13 bases left between them. Germline assignment: CDR1 MDHEN and CDR2 SYDVKM. As DNA, the CDR3 is TGTGCCAGCAGACAGACTGGGGAGGGCTACACCTTC. The encoded protein is CASRQTGEGYTF.

The CDR3 region has the DNA TGTGCCAGCAGCGACGAGGGAATGGACTTAAACATTCAGTACTTC. This translates into CASSDEGMDLNIQYF. The V and J genes are TRBV9 and TRBJ2-4; a possible D gene is TRBD2 (5 bases). Germline CDR1 SGDLS, CDR2 YYNGEE. The CDR3 is 15 amino acids. V lost 3 bases and J 6 bases, leaving 16 bases between the germline ends.

Regarding this clone: The sample has other DNA sequences that encode this CDR3 too. This sequence joins TRBV28 and TRBJ1-2; D is possibly TRBD1 (6 bases). The CDR3 totals 14 residues. The V gene lost 3 bases and the J gene lost 2 bases, with 10 bases spanning the gap. Germline CDR1 and CDR2: MDHEN and SYDVKM. The CDR3 nucleotides are TGTGCCAGCAGTTTGGGAGGACAGAACTATGGCTACACCTTC. This encodes CASSLGGQNYGYTF.